This T cell receptor beta chain was identified during a study of cytomegalovirus exposure and HLA in healthy donors (dated 2017 in TCRdb). For the wider study: According to an earlier analysis of several hundred of the donors, some 180 million T cells yielded 117 million unique TCR beta sequences and about 300 Gb of sequence data. The later analysis used no new phenotypic data to find candidate immune exposures, relying instead on TCR beta sequences and their occurrence across donors. Donor age, sex, ethnicity and CMV serostatus were compiled together with the repertoire data. An early release that covered fewer than 750 HLA-typed donors contained approximately 300 gigabases of sequencing data and about 93 million unique TCR sequences. To predict cytomegalovirus infection status, the study combined high-throughput TCR immunosequencing, statistical association of individual TCRs with disease status, and machine learning. Of the roughly 400 genotyped donors, roughly 80% fell in the genetic ancestry cluster associated with self-reported Caucasian donors. The study used immunosequencing to profile the T cell repertoires of more than 650 subjects and linked those repertoires to cytomegalovirus serostatus. Besides the first cohort of roughly 700 subjects, a separate validation cohort made up of over 100 different subjects was used. Five DR-DQ haplotypes were handled as single units for association and clustering because linkage in the cohort was strong. HLA typing covered class I and class II loci at four-digit resolution. Typing coverage varied by locus: roughly 629-630 donors for A, B, C, DRB1 and DQB1; more than 500 for DQA1; over 600 for DPA1; under 490 for DPB1. In a later genetic analysis, genome-wide SNP genotypes for about three fifths of the roughly 670 donors were used, and that subset was treated as a discovery cohort. A later analysis re-examined previously published TCR beta repertoires from roughly 720 donors and added high-resolution HLA genotyping to investigate patterns of TCR occurrence. Across 398 genotyped donors of the cohort, an average of 235,054 unique TCR beta nucleotide sequences per donor were sequenced, and approximately 17% of those sequences were non-productive. An earlier analysis of several hundred of the donors applied high-throughput TCR beta sequencing to assess whether each TCR beta V gene segment acted as functional or pseudogenic. The study was designed to test whether signatures of past pathogen exposure could be identified by cataloging public T cell receptors. All discovery cohort repertoires had been generated on a single sequencing platform.

Turning to this clone: Its antigen remains unidentified. Per-base qualities were not stored, and no clone one base away is much larger.

Points the paper makes about the study in general: A later analysis found that most CMV-associated TCR beta chains appeared HLA-restricted, with HLA associations seemingly driven largely by CMV exposure. Broadly in line with IMGT annotations, most TCR beta V segments showed up in productive rearrangements about 87% or about 30% of the time in an earlier analysis of a few hundred of the donors. It was suggested by the authors that the approach could potentially be generalized to other disease states and immunological phenotypes. Immune exposure information for the cohort was limited to CMV serostatus. A total of 150 to 200 TCR beta chains were listed by the study as associated with cytomegalovirus. Linkage disequilibrium might explain the correlated functional status among segregating V segments, but an unknown experimental factor could not be ruled out. A later genetic analysis associated a missense DCLRE1C variant with V-gene and J-gene trimming of TCR beta chains, and an independent cohort replicated the association. Several of the top co-occurrence clusters appeared to be linked to parvovirus B19, influenza, CMV and Epstein-Barr virus, according to a later analysis. Because counts were too low, about 17 rarely observed V segments, including chromosome 9 orphons, were excluded from the earlier analysis of 587 of the donors. When HLA alleles, especially DR and DQ, strongly co-occurred, TCR associations were difficult to assign to individual alleles. In a later genetic analysis, fewer N-insertions in productive TCRs were reported among donors in an Asian-associated ancestry cluster than the approximately 670-donor mean. Specific HLA alleles were associated with roughly 17,000 TCR beta sequences at a false discovery rate of 0.05 in a later analysis. According to a later analysis, TCR association rates differed among HLA loci, with DRB1 alleles showing the most associated TCRs and HLA-C alleles showing the fewest. Cytomegalovirus status was reported to be diagnosed by the classifier with high specificity and sensitivity in both the original and validation cohorts. A further reported finding was that TCR beta sequences accurately predicted the HLA-A and HLA-B alleles for most subjects in the first cohort. A few of the identified cytomegalovirus-associated TCR beta chains were confirmed in vitro to be specific for cytomegalovirus antigens. In this cohort, only TCR beta chains were sequenced, and detectable features were limited by the absence of alpha or paired-chain data. While some public TCRs were present in many individuals, most TCR sequences turned up only very rarely across donors. Presence/absence analyses assumed roughly uniform sequencing depth across donors, an assumption that may not hold. Because HLA typing was missing for some donors at each locus, association tests included only the typed subset. In a later analysis, HLA-associated TCR beta chains were found to be more clonally expanded and to have lower generation probabilities than equally common non-associated chains. A cluster of highly shared sequence variants was judged likely to be a technical artifact of the sequencing pipeline. Some IMGT-functional V segments, including TRBV6-2 and TRBV6-3, could not be distinguished by the 87-base-pair reads and were therefore excluded.

Sequences SGHVS (CDR1) and FQNEAQ (CDR2) are obtained from the germline V gene. V loses 0 bases of germline sequence and J loses 1 base, and the interval between the two ends is 12 bases. The CDR3 spans 16 residues, from the cysteine through the phenylalanine. The DNA shown is the 48-base CDR3, in frame from base 1. Libraries were constructed by the immunoSEQ multiplex PCR assay. A mixture of 60 forward primers for TCR Vbeta segments and 13 reverse primers for TCR Jbeta segments was used in the multiplex PCR. A multiplex PCR assay on genomic DNA amplified the CDR3 region of rearranged TCR beta genes. The amplified TCR beta libraries were sequenced on the Illumina HiSeq System as 87-base-pair reads. Per the authors' processing: Across the 500 to 850 repertoires, a later analysis counted approximately 83 million unique TCR beta chains, 9.5 million to 13 million of which were shared by at least two donors. Raw reads were error-corrected and collapsed into unique sequences with a nearest-neighbor algorithm that merged closely related sequences to remove PCR and sequencing errors. Alignment of CDR3 sequences to IMGT reference sequences was used to assign V, D and J gene segments. For a sequence to be retained, at least a six-nucleotide match to both a V gene segment and a J gene segment was required. Rearrangements were called productive when the CDR3 lacked stop codons and stayed in frame with V and J; all others were non-productive. Following IMGT convention, CDR3 was defined as the stretch from the second conserved V-encoded cysteine up to the conserved J-encoded phenylalanine. In an earlier analysis of roughly 610 of the donors, sequences lacking an unambiguous match to a single V gene segment were excluded. In an earlier analysis of 500 to 750 of the donors, V segments were called functional above 56.7% productive rearrangements and were called segregating when the between-donor standard deviation exceeded 5%. A statistical classification framework was developed to diagnose cytomegalovirus status using the catalog of TCR beta chain sequences. In a later analysis, TCR nucleotide sequences were compared against IMGT/GENE-DB human TR gene sequences so that V and J genes could be assigned. The TCRdist pipeline was used in a later analysis to assign CDR3 sequences and most-parsimonious VDJ recombination scenarios. In a later analysis, every TCR beta chain was defined by the combination of its CDR3 amino acid sequence and its V-gene family, and reads without a unique V-gene family were dropped. As a way to deal with suspected cross-contamination and a sequencing artifact, a later analysis dropped 450 to 600 nucleotide sequences that were highly shared and had low generation probability. For each public chain, a later analysis derived a clonal expansion index from normalized ranks of inferred template counts within each repertoire. In a later analysis, generation probabilities were computed using a VDJ recombination model fitted to out-of-frame rearrangements, and the results were checked against IGoR. In a later analysis, TCR-TCR, TCR-HLA and TCR-CMV co-occurrence was scored with hypergeometric tests, and a repertoire-size bias correction was applied to TCR pairs. To estimate false discovery rates, a later analysis permuted the HLA or CMV assignments 20 times. In a later analysis, co-occurring TCRs were grouped using DBSCAN, with TCRdist sequence similarity added in when clustering inside HLA-allele-positive subsets. For co-occurrence clustering, repertoires with fewer than 30,000 or more than 120,000 public chains were excluded, along with roughly five repertoires with anomalous nucleotide sharing. Imported from immuneACCESS, the table was reduced by TCRdb to in-frame sequences with V and J called. These copies leave out some clones; in studies compared against another copy, an unresolved V gene accounts for under half, and the cause of the remainder is not known. From that table come the V and J calls and clone size; the DNA was used to work out D and trimming. The sample profile shows around 110,000 clones; roughly 83% of them were found once. The ten largest clones take up around 4.5% of the sample.

The cohort consisted of fewer than 700 healthy bone marrow donors. Cohort members were all nominally healthy when sampled, although unrecorded immune exposures were likely present. The donor was CMV seropositive and was included in the group of 290 or so seropositive cohort members. Each donor provided a peripheral blood sample, and peripheral blood mononuclear cells were used for TCR beta sequencing. Genomic DNA extraction from the blood cell samples was performed with the Qiagen DNeasy Blood Extraction Kit. The sequence was collected from a man aged 25-45 years in good health and CMV-seropositive. Sequencing input: PBMCs. This chain joins TRBV7-8 to TRBJ1-1, and the D gene may be TRBD1, 5 bases matching. The encoded CDR3 is CASSLAAGHPNTEAFF. Read as DNA, the sequence is TGTGCCAGCAGCTTAGCGGCAGGGCATCCGAACACTGAAGCTTTCTTT.